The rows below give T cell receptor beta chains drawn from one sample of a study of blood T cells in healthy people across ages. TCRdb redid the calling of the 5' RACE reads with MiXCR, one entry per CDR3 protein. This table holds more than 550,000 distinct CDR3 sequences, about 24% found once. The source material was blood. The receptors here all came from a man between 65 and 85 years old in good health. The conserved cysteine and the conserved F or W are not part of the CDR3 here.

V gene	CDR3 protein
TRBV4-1	ASSRHREYNYGYT
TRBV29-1	SVEDLTPNEKLF
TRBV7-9	ASSQDGNTGELF
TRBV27	ASSLSWTSGYNEQF
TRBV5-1	ASSNGGLSSYNEQF
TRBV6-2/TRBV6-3	AILRGETQY
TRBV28	ASSSGQGAGTEAF
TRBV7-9	ASTSVGATRGTQY
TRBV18	ASSPSQGAHEQY
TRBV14	ASSEKAADYGYT
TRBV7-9	ASSLNVFYGYT
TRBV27	ASRRRQGVGYT
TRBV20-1	SARVGAGGYNEQF
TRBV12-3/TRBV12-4	ASSFSSTEYGYT
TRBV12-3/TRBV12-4	AAYRDGDEAF
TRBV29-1	SAVTGGNTEAF
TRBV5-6	ASSLSDRGYEQY
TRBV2	ASSNSGGFNGYT
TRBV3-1	ASSQDLYGTAISYEQY
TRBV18	ASSPAWDRQETQY
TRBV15	ATSRDLPRGGTEAF
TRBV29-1	SVAQEAPLH
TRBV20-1	SARVFQGGTDTQY
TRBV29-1	SVEEVPGRPRDTQY
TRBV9	ASRSGNEQF
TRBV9	ASSVGASHETQY
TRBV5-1	ASKAGHPPAEAF
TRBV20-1	SASDHDNYGYT
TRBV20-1	SAREAGQEQY
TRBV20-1	SATGTGGNNYGYT
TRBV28	ASFSSPPGNYYGYT
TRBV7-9	ASSSGGGTSQETQY
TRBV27	ASSSWHVGGTQY
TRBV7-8	VSSLEYGGRSGNEQY
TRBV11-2	ASSLRLAGAGGEQF
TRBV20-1	SARDGTGGGEKLF
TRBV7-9	ASSISRSYNEQL
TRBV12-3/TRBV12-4	ASSLDRVYGYT
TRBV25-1	ASSESIGVRETQY
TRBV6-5	ASSLAGTSSGNTIY
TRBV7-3	ASSLTGGAGGYNEQF
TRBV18	ASSPGGTGGSYEQY
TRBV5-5	ASSLARGSNTDTQY
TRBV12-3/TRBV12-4	ASARGPPSYEQY
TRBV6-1	ASSGGAIEKLF
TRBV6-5	ASSYDRRLGYT
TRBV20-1	SVIDGGRSGDTIY
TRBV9	ASSVGASGSRTGELF
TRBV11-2	ASSLVGSRSLDGYT
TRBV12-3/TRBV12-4	ASSLRGATNEKLF
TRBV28	ASSGGGTSTDTQY
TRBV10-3	AISVGGSGLGITQY